The entry below gives a single T cell receptor (beta chain) sequence along with its context. Its antigen remains unidentified. The repertoire was sequenced with immunoSEQ multiplex PCR; TCRdb's copy has only in-frame clones and lacks some. The top ten clones hold 0.36% of a sample with some 2.4 million clones, approximately 93% of them seen once. The sample is drawn from a study of shared clonotypes between healthy human individuals. Overall study results and limits: Genetic and exposure-history diversity was limited by the small donor number.

The CDR3 runs 15 residues. Germline V lookup: CDR1 MDHEN, CDR2 SYDVKM. V lost 1 base, J lost 4 bases, and 12 bases lay in between. The sample taken for sequencing was naive CD4+ T cells from PBMCs. Subset defined: CD45RA+ positively selected. The genes are TRBV28 and TRBJ2-3; tentatively, D is TRBD1 or TRBD2 (6 bases each). This TCR was recovered from a young man in good health. Some clones in this sample may be carry-over from other donors' samples. The CDR3 reads CASSLFGGQADTQYF. Here the CDR3 DNA reads TGTGCCAGCAGTTTATTTGGGGGGCAAGCAGATACGCAGTATTTT. The full variable domain, in which reference TRBV28 and TRBJ2-3 provide the parts outside the CDR3, is DVKVTQSSRYLVKRTGEKVFLECVQDMDHENMFWYRQDPGLGLRLIYFSYDVKMKEKGDIPEGYSVSREKKERFSLILESASTNQTSMYLCASSLFGGQADTQYFGPGTRLTVL.